The 6 T cell receptor beta chains below come from one sample, sequenced in a study of T cell responses to AZD1222 COVID-19 vaccine (dated by TCRdb to the early 2020s). Explained via the paper, the time point label denotes: baseline before first vaccination. Library preparation was by the immunoSEQ multiplex PCR assay. TCRdb carries this immuneACCESS record with in-frame sequences only. Its versions omit some clonotypes, under half of them owing to an unresolved V gene in the studies checked, with the rest unexplained. The sample yields just under 100,000 clones; about 88% were counted once. The top ten constitute approximately 2.8% of the sample. This sample comprised peripheral blood, obtained on day 0 of AZD1222 vaccination. Receptors originate from an adult in good health.

This clone has a handful of counts. The rearrangement joins TRBV5-1 to TRBJ1-3; D is uncertain. Germline CDR1 reads SGHRS; CDR2 reads YFSETQ. The V gene lost 0 bases and the J gene lost 3 bases, with 10 bases spanning the gap. The CDR3 sequence is 15 residues long. This chain's CDR3 is CASSLVAGGGNTIYF. The CDR3 nucleotides read TGCGCCAGCAGCTTGGTGGCAGGAGGTGGAAACACCATATATTTT.

The chain recombines TRBV19 with TRBJ1-5, with a weak D call TRBD1 (6 bases). Germline V gene sequence: CDR1 LNHDA, CDR2 SQIVND (reference sequence). Deletions cut 5 bases from V and 0 bases from J, with 8 bases between. CDR3 length equals 14 residues. CDR3 sequence: CASSSDSSNQPQHF. The CDR3 bases are TGTGCCAGTAGTTCGGACAGTAGCAATCAGCCCCAGCATTTT.

V is TRBV19 and J is TRBJ2-1, with 8 bases that match TRBD1. The trim removed 9 bases at V and 6 bases at J, leaving 10 bases unmatched. From germline, CDR1 is LNHDA and CDR2 SQIVND (reference sequence). The CDR3 runs to 14 residues. CDR3 protein: CASYPDRGPNEQFF. The CDR3 nucleotides read TGTGCCAGCTACCCCGACAGGGGACCCAATGAGCAGTTCTTC.

A note on this clone: One junction end disagrees with the germline gene, perhaps due to a read error. This chain connects TRBV29-1 to TRBJ1-5; D may be TRBD1 (5 bases). This CDR3 spans 13 amino acids. In germline, CDR1 is SQVTM, CDR2 ANQGSEA. The CDR3 here is CSVLRDPNEPQHF. The CDR3 nucleotides read TGCAGCGTGCTCCGGGACCCCAATGAGCCCCAGCATTTT. Full variable domain (rest looked up from reference TRBV29-1 and TRBJ1-5): SAVISQKPSRDICQRGTSLTIQCQVDSQVTMMFWYRQQPGQSLTLIATANQGSEATYESGFVIDKFPISRPNLTFSTLTVSNMSPEDSSIYLCSVLRDPNEPQHFGDGTRLSIL.

The chain carries TRBV4-2 and TRBJ2-1, with 12 bases that match TRBD2. The junction had 4 bases not matched to a gene; V was cut back by 0 bases and J by 7 bases. Germline V gene data show CDR1 as LGHNA and CDR2 as YNFKEQ. The CDR3 is 16 amino acids. In DNA form, the CDR3 reads TGTGCCAGCAGCCAAGACGAAACTAGCGGGGGGAATGAGCAGTTCTTC. Its translation: CASSQDETSGGNEQFF.

This clone was detected a few times. Relative to the germline gene, one junction end is altered; a read error may explain this. The V and J genes are TRBV12-3 or TRBV12-4 and TRBJ2-7; 13 bases line up with TRBD2. This CDR3 has 13 amino acids. The CDR3 DNA is TGTGCCAGCAGCCCGGGACTAGCGGGGACCCAGGACTTC. Residues: CASSPGLAGTQDF.